A single sample is the source of the 17 T cell receptor beta chains below, sequenced in a study of cytomegalovirus exposure and HLA in healthy donors. Assay used: immunoSEQ multiplex PCR; TCRdb lists only in-frame clones, some missing. The top ten clones hold approximately 3.3% of a sample with 70,000 to 80,000 clones, approximately 94% of them seen once. Sample: PBMCs. The receptors come from a woman younger than 30 in good health and CMV-seropositive.

This chain uses TRBV5-6 with TRBJ2-7, with 7 bases identical to TRBD1. The germline V gene encodes CDR1 SGHDT and CDR2 YYEEEE. After removal of 2 bases from V and 5 bases from J, the junction contained 10 bases not matched to a gene. The CDR3 loop spans 15 amino acids. The DNA for the CDR3 is TGTGCCAGCAGCTTACTGGACAGGAGAGTCGACGAGCAGTACTTC. Protein: CASSLLDRRVDEQYF.

CDR3 sequence: CASSPRMRTSYEQYF. The CDR3 DNA is TGTGCCAGCAGCCCGAGGATGAGAACCTCTTACGAGCAGTACTTC. The chain combines TRBV5-6 with TRBJ2-7; D is ambiguous. V lost 4 bases to trimming and J lost 4 bases, with 18 bases between them. CDR3 length equals 15 residues. CDR1 and CDR2 from the germline V gene are SGHDT and YYEEEE. The variable domain in full, completed from reference TRBV5-6 and TRBJ2-7, reads DAGVTQSPTHLIKTRGQQVTLRCSPKSGHDTVSWYQQALGQGPQFIFQYYEEEERQRGNFPDRFSGHQFPNYSSELNVNALLLGDSALYLCASSPRMRTSYEQYFGPGTRLTVT.

J is TRBJ1-5 and V is TRBV7-2; no reliable D call. The CDR3 consists of 13 residues. The ends were cut back, 0 bases at V and 6 bases at J, with 6 bases in the middle. The germline V gene has CDR1 SGHTA and CDR2 FQGNSA. CDR3 in amino acids: CASSLAGGQPQHF. DNA of the CDR3: TGTGCCAGCAGCTTAGCCGGAGGTCAGCCCCAGCATTTT. The complete variable domain, with remaining parts taken from reference TRBV7-2 and TRBJ1-5, reads GAGVSQSPSNKVTEKGKDVELRCDPISGHTALYWYRQSLGQGLEFLIYFQGNSAPDKSGLPSDRFSAERTGGSVSTLTIQRTQQEDSAVYLCASSLAGGQPQHFGDGTRLSIL.

This clone was seen a single time. V and J are TRBV7-2 and TRBJ2-5; TRBD2 matches at 7 bases. Germline CDR1 reads SGHTA; CDR2 reads FQGNSA. The CDR3 totals 13 residues. The J segment lost 4 bases and the V segment lost 3 bases, leaving 2 bases of the junction unmatched. CDR3 amino acids: CASSFGLVETQYF. For the CDR3, the DNA is TGTGCCAGCAGCTTCGGACTAGTAGAGACCCAGTACTTC. Complete variable domain (other parts from reference TRBV7-2 and TRBJ2-5): GAGVSQSPSNKVTEKGKDVELRCDPISGHTALYWYRQSLGQGLEFLIYFQGNSAPDKSGLPSDRFSAERTGGSVSTLTIQRTQQEDSAVYLCASSFGLVETQYFGPGTRLLVL.

This chain connects TRBV7-9 to TRBJ1-3; D call uncertain. The germline V gene has CDR1 SEHNR and CDR2 FQNEAQ (reference sequence). This CDR3 is built from 12 residues. The V and J ends lost 0 bases and 8 bases respectively, with 5 bases between them. The CDR3 sequence: CASSLAEDTIYF. CDR3 in DNA: TGTGCCAGCAGCTTAGCGGAGGACACCATATATTTT.

A single count supports this clone. This CDR3 reads CASSLGDSSGNTIYF. DNA of the CDR3: TGTGCCAGCAGCCTGGGGGACAGCTCTGGAAACACCATATATTTT. The chain recombines TRBV6-1 with TRBJ1-3; TRBD1 matches 7 bases. This CDR3 has 15 amino acids. Trimming removed 6 bases from V and 0 bases from J; junction bases left unmatched: 5. Germline V gene data show CDR1 as MNHNS and CDR2 as SASEGT.

The chain couples TRBV6-5 to TRBJ2-7; TRBD1 agrees at 8 bases. The V gene's germline CDR1 is MNHEY and CDR2 SVGAGI. The CDR3 is made up of 13 amino acids. Trimming removed 6 bases from V and 3 bases from J; junction bases left unmatched: 4. The CDR3 spells CASSLGQGYEQYF. The CDR3 nucleotides read TGTGCCAGCAGCCTCGGACAGGGCTACGAGCAGTACTTC.

The chain recombines TRBV18 with TRBJ2-7; no firm D call. Germline loops: CDR1 KGHSH, CDR2 LQKENI. The CDR3 totals 13 residues. Trimming removed 3 bases at V and 1 base at J, with 7 bases between. The CDR3 protein is CASSPYRSYEQYF. As DNA, the CDR3 is TGTGCCAGCTCACCGTACAGATCCTACGAGCAGTACTTC.

The chain combines TRBV5-4 with TRBJ1-3; D call uncertain. V lost 0 bases, J lost 2 bases, and 9 bases lay in between. Germline V gene sequence: CDR1 SGHNT, CDR2 YYREEE (reference sequence). CDR3 length: 15 residues. CDR3 in amino acids: CASSLDSRTGNTIYF. In nucleotides, the CDR3 is TGTGCCAGCAGCTTGGACAGTCGAACTGGAAACACCATATATTTT.

V usage is TRBV9 and J usage is TRBJ1-4; no definite D call. Trimming removed 0 bases from V and 0 bases from J, with 6 bases in between. CDR1 and CDR2 from the germline V gene are SGDLS and YYNGEE. The CDR3 runs to 15 residues. The CDR3 spells CASSVAGATNEKLFF. The CDR3 DNA reads as TGTGCCAGCAGCGTAGCGGGTGCAACTAATGAAAAACTGTTTTTT.

This rearrangement joins TRBV29-1 to TRBJ1-2, with 12 bases aligning to TRBD1. V shed 0 bases and J 3 bases; nucleotides not matched to a gene: 17. The CDR3 loop spans 20 amino acids. In germline, CDR1 is SQVTM, CDR2 ANQGSEA. For the CDR3, the DNA is TGCAGCGTTGAAGATTTTGGTTTTTTGGGACAGGGGGCTAGGGACTATGGCTACACCTTC. Its protein product is CSVEDFGFLGQGARDYGYTF.

Notes on this clone: At the DNA level, this CDR3 is encoded by other sequences in the same sample as well. The rearrangement uses TRBV5-4 and TRBJ2-6; TRBD1 might be the D (5 bases). V lost 0 bases, J lost 0 bases, and 16 bases lay in between. The CDR3 sequence is 19 residues long. Per germline, CDR1 SGHNT and CDR2 YYREEE (reference sequence). In DNA, the CDR3 is TGTGCCAGCAGCTTGGGTATTAGGACATTGAGCTCTGGGGCCAACGTCCTGACTTTC. Amino acids: CASSLGIRTLSSGANVLTF.

This chain uses TRBV5-1 with TRBJ2-3; TRBD2 is a possible D gene (5 bases). The CDR3 length is 14 residues. Germline loops: CDR1 SGHRS, CDR2 YFSETQ. The V end lost 8 bases, the J end lost 3 bases, and 16 bases lay between the germline ends. The CDR3 coding sequence is TGCGCCAGTAGAATGAGCGGATATACAGATACGCAGTATTTT. Translating gives CASRMSGYTDTQYF.

This clone was recorded only once. V gene TRBV28 combines with J gene TRBJ1-5; tentatively, D is TRBD1 (5 bases). The CDR3 is made up of 13 amino acids. Germline V gene lookup returns CDR1 MDHEN and CDR2 SYDVKM. Trimming removed 4 bases from V and 4 bases from J, with 8 bases in between. CDR3 loop: CASSSRGNQPQHF. In DNA, the CDR3 is TGTGCCAGCAGTTCTCGGGGGAATCAGCCCCAGCATTTT.

This sequence joins TRBV7-2 and TRBJ2-7; 9 positions agree with TRBD2. The CDR3 length is 15 residues. In germline, CDR1 is SGHTA, CDR2 FQGNSA. Trimming removed 5 bases from V and 2 bases from J; junction bases left unmatched: 7. Written as DNA, the CDR3 is TGTGCCAGCAGCCCCCAGCGGGGGGCGGCCTACGAGCAGTACTTC. It encodes CASSPQRGAAYEQYF.

This rearrangement joins TRBV2 to TRBJ1-1; TRBD1 is a possible D gene (6 bases). V shed 7 bases and J shed 6 bases, with 12 bases lying between them. CDR3 length: 12 amino acids. Germline CDR1 is SNHLY and CDR2 is FYNNEI. The CDR3 reads CASNRAPPEAFF. In nucleotides, the CDR3 is TGTGCCAGCAACAGGGCCCCACCTGAAGCTTTCTTT.

The chain recombines TRBV9 with TRBJ1-1; 10 nucleotides align to TRBD1. This CDR3 comprises 15 residues. V dropped 3 bases and J dropped 4; count of bases not matched to a gene: 6. The V gene's germline CDR1 is SGDLS and CDR2 YYNGEE. CDR3 in DNA: TGTGCCAGCAGCGCCGGACAGGGGGTTTCCACTGAAGCTTTCTTT. The encoded protein is CASSAGQGVSTEAFF.